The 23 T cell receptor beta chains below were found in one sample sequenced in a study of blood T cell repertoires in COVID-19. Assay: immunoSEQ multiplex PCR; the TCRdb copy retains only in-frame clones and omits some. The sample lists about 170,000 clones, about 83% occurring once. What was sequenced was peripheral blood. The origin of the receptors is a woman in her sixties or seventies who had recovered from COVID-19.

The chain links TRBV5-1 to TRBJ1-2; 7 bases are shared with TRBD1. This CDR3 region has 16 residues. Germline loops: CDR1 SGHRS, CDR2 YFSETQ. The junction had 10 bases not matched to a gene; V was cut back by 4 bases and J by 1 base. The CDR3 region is CASSPLDRSRNYGYTF. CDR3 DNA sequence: TGCGCCAGCAGCCCCCTGGACAGGTCCCGTAACTATGGCTACACCTTC.

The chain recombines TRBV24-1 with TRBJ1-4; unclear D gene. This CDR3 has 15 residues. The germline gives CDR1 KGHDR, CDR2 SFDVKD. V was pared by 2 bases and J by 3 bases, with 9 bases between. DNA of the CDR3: TGTGCCACCAGTGATTCGGGGATGGCTAATGAAAAACTGTTTTTT. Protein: CATSDSGMANEKLFF.

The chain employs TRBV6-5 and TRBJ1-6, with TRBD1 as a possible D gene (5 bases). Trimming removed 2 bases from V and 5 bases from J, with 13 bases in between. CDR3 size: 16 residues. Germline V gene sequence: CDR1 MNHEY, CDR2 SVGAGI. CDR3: CASSYEAQGHNSPLHF. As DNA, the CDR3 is TGTGCCAGCAGTTACGAGGCGCAGGGCCATAATTCACCCCTCCACTTT.

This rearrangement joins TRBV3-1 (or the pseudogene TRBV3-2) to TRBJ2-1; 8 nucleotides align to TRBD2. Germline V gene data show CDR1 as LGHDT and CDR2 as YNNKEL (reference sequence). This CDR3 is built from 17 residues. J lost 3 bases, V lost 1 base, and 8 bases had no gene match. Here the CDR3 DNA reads TGTGCCAGCAGCCAAGGCCCTAGCGGGCCTAACTACAATGAGCAGTTCTTC. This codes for CASSQGPSGPNYNEQFF.

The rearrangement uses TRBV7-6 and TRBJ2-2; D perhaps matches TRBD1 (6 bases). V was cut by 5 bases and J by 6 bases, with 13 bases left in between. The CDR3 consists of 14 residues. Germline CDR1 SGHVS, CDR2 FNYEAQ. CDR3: CASSPLGAAGELFF. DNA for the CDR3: TGTGCCAGCAGCCCCCTGGGGGCAGCCGGGGAGCTGTTTTTT. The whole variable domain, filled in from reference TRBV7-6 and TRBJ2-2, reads GAGVSQSPRYKVTKRGQDVALRCDPISGHVSLYWYRQALGQGPEFLTYFNYEAQQDKSGLPNDRFSAERPEGSISTLTIQRTEQRDSAMYRCASSPLGAAGELFFGEGSRLTVL.

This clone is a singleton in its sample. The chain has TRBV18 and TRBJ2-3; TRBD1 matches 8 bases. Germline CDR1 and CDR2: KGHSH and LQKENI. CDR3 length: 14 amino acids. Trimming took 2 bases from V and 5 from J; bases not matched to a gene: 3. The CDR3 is CASSPVQGGDTQYF. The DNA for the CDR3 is TGTGCCAGCTCACCAGTACAGGGGGGAGATACGCAGTATTTT.

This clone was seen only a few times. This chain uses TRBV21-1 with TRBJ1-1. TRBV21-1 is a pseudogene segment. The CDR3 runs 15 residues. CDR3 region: CASSKEWPIRAEAFF. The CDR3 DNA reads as TGTGCCAGCAGCAAAGAGTGGCCTATACGGGCTGAAGCTTTCTTT.

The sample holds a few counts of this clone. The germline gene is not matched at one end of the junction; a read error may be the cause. The CDR3 coding sequence is TGCGCCAGCAGCCAAGCGGGAACCCGGGCTTTC. It yields the protein CASSQAGTRAF. The genes are TRBV4-1 and TRBJ1-2; D gene uncertain. The V gene's germline CDR1 is MGHRA and CDR2 YSYEKL. CDR3 length: 11 amino acids.

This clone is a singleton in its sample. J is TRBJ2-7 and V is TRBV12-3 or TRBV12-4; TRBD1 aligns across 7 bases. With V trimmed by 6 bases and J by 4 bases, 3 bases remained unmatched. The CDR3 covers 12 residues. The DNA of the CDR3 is TGTGCCAGCAGATCGGACAGGTACGAGCAGTACTTC. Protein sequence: CASRSDRYEQYF.

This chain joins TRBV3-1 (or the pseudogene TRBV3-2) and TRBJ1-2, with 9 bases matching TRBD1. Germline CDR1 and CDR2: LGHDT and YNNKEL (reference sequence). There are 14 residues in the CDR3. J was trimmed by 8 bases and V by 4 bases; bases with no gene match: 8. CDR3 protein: CASSPTGGATGYTF. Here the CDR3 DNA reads TGTGCCAGCAGCCCGACAGGGGGGGCTACGGGCTACACCTTC.

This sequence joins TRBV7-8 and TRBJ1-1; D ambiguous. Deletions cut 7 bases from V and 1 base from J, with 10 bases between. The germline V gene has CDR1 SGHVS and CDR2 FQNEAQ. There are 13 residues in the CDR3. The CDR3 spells CASTLDPNTEAFF. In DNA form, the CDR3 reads TGTGCCAGCACCCTAGACCCGAACACTGAAGCTTTCTTT.

CDR3 sequence (DNA): TGTGCCAGCAGCTTAACAGGGATCTCTGGAAACACCATATATTTT. Translation: CASSLTGISGNTIYF. The chain recombines TRBV3-1 (or the pseudogene TRBV3-2) with TRBJ1-3, with D possibly being TRBD1 (6 bases). Germline assignment: CDR1 LGHDT and CDR2 YNNKEL (reference sequence). This CDR3 region has 15 residues. V was trimmed by 5 bases and J by 0 bases, leaving 11 bases between them.

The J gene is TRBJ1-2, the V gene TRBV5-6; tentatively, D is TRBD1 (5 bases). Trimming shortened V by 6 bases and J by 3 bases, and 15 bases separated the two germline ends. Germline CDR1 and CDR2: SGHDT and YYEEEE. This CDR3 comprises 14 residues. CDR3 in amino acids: CASTVWEGYYGYTF. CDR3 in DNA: TGTGCCAGCACAGTCTGGGAGGGGTACTATGGCTACACCTTC. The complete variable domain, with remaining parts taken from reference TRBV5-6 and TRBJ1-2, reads DAGVTQSPTHLIKTRGQQVTLRCSPKSGHDTVSWYQQALGQGPQFIFQYYEEEERQRGNFPDRFSGHQFPNYSSELNVNALLLGDSALYLCASTVWEGYYGYTFGSGTRLTVV.

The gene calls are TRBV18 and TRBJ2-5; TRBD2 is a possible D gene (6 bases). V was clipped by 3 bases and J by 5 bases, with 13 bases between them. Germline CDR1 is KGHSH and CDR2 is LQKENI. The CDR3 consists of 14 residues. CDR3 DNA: TGTGCCAGCTCACCGGTCGTGGCGGGGGAGACCCAGTACTTC. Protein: CASSPVVAGETQYF.

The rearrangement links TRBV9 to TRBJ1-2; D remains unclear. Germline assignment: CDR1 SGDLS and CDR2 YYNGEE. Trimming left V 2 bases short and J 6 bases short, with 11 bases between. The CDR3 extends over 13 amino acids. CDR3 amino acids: CASSVEGVDGYTF. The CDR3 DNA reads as TGTGCCAGCAGCGTGGAGGGAGTGGATGGCTACACCTTC.

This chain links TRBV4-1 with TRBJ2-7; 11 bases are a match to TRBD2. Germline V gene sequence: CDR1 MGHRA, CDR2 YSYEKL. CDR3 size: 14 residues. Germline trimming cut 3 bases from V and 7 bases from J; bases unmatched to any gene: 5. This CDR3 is CASSHTRLAGEQYF. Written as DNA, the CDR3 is TGCGCCAGCAGCCACACACGACTAGCGGGAGAGCAGTACTTC.

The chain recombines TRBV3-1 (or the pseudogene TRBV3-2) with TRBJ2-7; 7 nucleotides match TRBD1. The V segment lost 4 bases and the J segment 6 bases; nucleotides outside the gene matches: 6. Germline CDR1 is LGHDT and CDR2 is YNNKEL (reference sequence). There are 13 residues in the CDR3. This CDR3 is CASSPDRDREQYF. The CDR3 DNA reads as TGTGCCAGCAGCCCCGACAGGGACCGCGAGCAGTACTTC.

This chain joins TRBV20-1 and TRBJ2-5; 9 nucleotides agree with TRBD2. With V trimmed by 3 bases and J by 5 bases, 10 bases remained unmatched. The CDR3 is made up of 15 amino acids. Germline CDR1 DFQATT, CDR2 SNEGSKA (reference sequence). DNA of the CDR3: TGCAGTGCTAGTGATGGCGGGAGGGCCTCGGAGACCCAGTACTTC. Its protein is CSASDGGRASETQYF.

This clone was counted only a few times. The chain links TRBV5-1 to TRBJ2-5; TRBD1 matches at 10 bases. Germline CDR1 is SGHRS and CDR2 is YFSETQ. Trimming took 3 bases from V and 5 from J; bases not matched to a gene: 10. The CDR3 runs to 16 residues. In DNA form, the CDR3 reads TGCGCCAGCAGCTCCCAAACCCAGGACAGGGGGGAGACCCAGTACTTC. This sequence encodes CASSSQTQDRGETQYF. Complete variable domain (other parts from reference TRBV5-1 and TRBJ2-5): KAGVTQTPRYLIKTRGQQVTLSCSPISGHRSVSWYQQTPGQGLQFLFEYFSETQRNKGNFPGRFSGRQFSNSRSEMNVSTLELGDSALYLCASSSQTQDRGETQYFGPGTRLLVL.

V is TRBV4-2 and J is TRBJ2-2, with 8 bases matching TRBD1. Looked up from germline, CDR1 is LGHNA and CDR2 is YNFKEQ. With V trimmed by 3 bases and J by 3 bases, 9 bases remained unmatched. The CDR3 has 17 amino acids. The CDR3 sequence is CASSQPPGQADTGELFF. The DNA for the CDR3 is TGTGCCAGCAGCCAGCCCCCGGGACAGGCGGACACCGGGGAGCTGTTTTTT.

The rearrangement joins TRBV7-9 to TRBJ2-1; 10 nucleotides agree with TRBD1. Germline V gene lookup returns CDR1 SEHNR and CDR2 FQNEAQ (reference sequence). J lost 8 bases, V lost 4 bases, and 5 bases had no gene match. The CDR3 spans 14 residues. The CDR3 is CASSSGQGRDEQFF. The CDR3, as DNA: TGTGCCAGCAGCTCGGGACAGGGGAGGGATGAGCAGTTCTTC.

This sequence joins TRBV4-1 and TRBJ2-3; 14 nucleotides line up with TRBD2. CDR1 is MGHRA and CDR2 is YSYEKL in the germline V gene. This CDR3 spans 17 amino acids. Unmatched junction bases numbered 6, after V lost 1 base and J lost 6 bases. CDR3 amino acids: CASSQGLAGGPGDTQYF. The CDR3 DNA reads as TGCGCCAGCAGCCAAGGACTAGCGGGGGGGCCGGGGGATACGCAGTATTTT.

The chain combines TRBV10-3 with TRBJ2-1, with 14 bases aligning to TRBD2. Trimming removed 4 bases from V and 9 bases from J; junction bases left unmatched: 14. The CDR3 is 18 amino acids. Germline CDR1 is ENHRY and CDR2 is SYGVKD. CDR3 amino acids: CAISANVWGTSGRGEQFF. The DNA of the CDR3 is TGTGCCATCAGTGCGAATGTTTGGGGGACTAGCGGGAGAGGTGAGCAGTTCTTC.